This T cell receptor (beta chain) was recorded in a study of T cells in Graves' hyperthyroidism and ophthalmopathy. Study summary: It was at initial diagnosis, before any treatment, that peripheral blood was collected.

With regard to this clonotype: Antigen unknown.

Regions amplified from RNA transcripts were the TCR beta CDR3 regions. The TCR CDR3 first-round RT-PCR relied on the HTBI primer set. TCRdb used MiXCR to reprocess the multiplex PCR reads, holding one entry per CDR3 protein. Of some 350,000 distinct CDR3 sequences listed, about 15% are singletons. The CDR3 runs 15 residues. Germline values: CDR1 LNHNV, CDR2 YYDKDF (reference sequence). V was pared by 5 bases and J by 4 bases, with 14 bases between. Whole-study findings and limits: Among clonotypes expanded in thyroid above 0.001, most were also found in blood.

Material: blood. This TCR was recovered from an older woman with Graves' ophthalmopathy. The chain is built from TRBV15 and TRBJ1-4; a possible D gene is TRBD1 (5 bases). The DNA of the CDR3 is TGTGCCACCAGCGGGGGTCGGTGGATTAATGAAAAACTGTTTTTT. Protein sequence: CATSGGRWINEKLFF.